This TCR beta chain stems from a study of shared clonotypes between healthy human individuals. Study-wide results and limits: Relative to memory subsets, naive subsets generally showed larger estimated richness. Roughly 5.3% of naive CD4 clonotypes were common to a few donors. Among non-shared clonotypes, generation probabilities were lower than among those shared by all four donors.

Worth noting for this clone: The target antigen is unknown.

V lost 6 bases, J lost 3 bases, and 15 bases lay in between. Germline V gives CDR1 SEHNR, CDR2 FQNEAQ (reference sequence). The CDR3 is made up of 14 amino acids. It was CD45RO-negative cells, positively selected for CCR7, that made up naive CD8 cells, with terminally differentiated effector memory CD45RA+ cells excluded. Some 29,000 T cell genomes (roughly 220 ng DNA) went into each sorted-subset replicate. Libraries were prepared by immunoSEQ multiplex PCR; TCRdb keeps only in-frame clonotypes and omits some of them. The table has approximately 600,000 clones, about 95% seen once. The sequence was collected from a woman in her thirties in good health. Material: naive CD8+ T cells sorted from blood. The chain joins TRBV7-9 to TRBJ2-7; D unclear. CDR3 residues: CASRSGLSGYEQYF. DNA of the CDR3: TGTGCCAGCAGATCCGGGCTGTCCGGCTACGAGCAGTACTTC. The full variable domain, completed using reference TRBV7-9 and TRBJ2-7, is DTGVSQNPRHKITKRGQNVTFRCDPISEHNRLYWYRQTLGQGPEFLTYFQNEAQLEKSRLLSDRFSAERPKGSFSTLEIQRTEQGDSAMYLCASRSGLSGYEQYFGPGTRLTVT.